This T cell receptor beta chain was sequenced for a study of blood T cells in healthy people across ages. PCR was performed a second time for 7 to 11 cycles using a sample-barcoded 5' primer and a J-beta primer mix. TCRdb redid the calling of the 5' RACE reads with MiXCR, one entry per CDR3 protein. The repertoire holds about 1.4 million distinct CDR3 sequences, with approximately 59% as singletons. This clonotype occurred a few times. Unmatched junction bases numbered 9, after V lost 1 base and J lost 9 bases. The CDR3 has 16 amino acids. Germline lookup yields CDR1 MGHRA and CDR2 YSYEKL. The chain links TRBV4-1 to TRBJ2-1, with 10 nucleotides matching TRBD2. Sequencing was performed on blood. The clonotype was recovered from a man aged 18 to 29 in good health. The DNA for the CDR3 is TGCGCCAGCAGCCAAGTGGGACTAGCGAGTGTTGGTGAGCAGTTCTTC. Translated, it gives CASSQVGLASVGEQFF.